This T cell receptor beta chain was identified during a study of shared clonotypes between healthy human individuals. Germline CDR1 reads MDHEN; CDR2 reads SYDVKM. The CDR3 totals 15 residues. Trimming cost V 0 bases and J 2 bases, with 8 bases left between them. This table comes from immunoSEQ multiplex PCR, and its TCRdb copy is limited to in-frame clones, with some not included. The sample holds 1,500,000 or so clones, 96% seen once. HIV-negative, healthy adults without recent acute infections or vaccinations were the donors. The gene calls are TRBV28 and TRBJ1-3; D gene unclear. The receptor was isolated from a man aged 25 to 45 in good health. Sequencing was carried out using naive CD4+ T cells sorted from blood. As for subset: CD45RA+ positively selected. CDR3 DNA sequence: TGTGCCAGCAGTTTATGGGTGGGCCCTGGAAACACCATATATTTT. Encoded protein: CASSLWVGPGNTIYF.